This is a list of T cell receptor beta chains from one sample in a study of T cell responses to AZD1222 COVID-19 vaccine. Produced via immunoSEQ multiplex PCR; TCRdb's table is partial and in-frame only. The sample consists of 45,000 to 50,000 clones, around 89% of them appearing once. The sequencing used peripheral blood, collected 28 days after the second AZD1222 dose. These receptor sequences come from an adult who received the AZD1222 COVID-19 vaccine. CDR3s include the opening cysteine and the closing phenylalanine or tryptophan. A D gene is named only where the DNA matches it firmly. Part of the rows lack a size; the others show once, few, many or a class for expanded clones.

TRBJ2-1 | . | TRBV28 | . | CASSLSAGNEQFF | TGTGCCAGCAGTTTAAGCGCGGGGAATGAGCAGTTCTTC
TRBJ1-1 | . | TRBV12-5 | . | CASGWDGGLEAFF | TGTGCTAGTGGTTGGGACGGCGGTCTTGAAGCTTTCTTT
TRBJ1-6 | . | TRBV10-3 | . | CAIRRGTRFNSPLHF | TGTGCCATCAGGAGGGGCACCCGATTTAATTCACCCCTCCACTTT
TRBJ1-4 | TRBD1 | TRBV5-1 | . | CASSSRTGDSEKLFF | TGCGCCAGCAGCAGCAGGACAGGGGATTCTGAAAAACTGTTTTTT
TRBJ2-7 | . | TRBV5-1 | once | CASSHPERSRYEQYF | TGCGCCAGCAGCCACCCTGAGCGGAGCCGATACGAGCAGTACTTC
TRBJ2-7 | . | TRBV7-3 | . | CASSPPNSYEQYF | TGTGCCAGCAGCCCCCCGAACTCCTACGAGCAGTACTTC
TRBJ1-5 | . | TRBV28 | . | CASRTRAQPQHF | TGTGCCAGCCGGACCCGGGCACAGCCCCAGCATTTT
TRBJ1-2 | TRBD1 | TRBV5-4 | . | CASSLPGQVYGYTF | TGTGCCAGCAGCTTACCGGGACAGGTTTATGGCTACACCTTC
TRBJ1-5 | . | TRBV27 | . | CASGQGRDNQPQHF | TGTGCCAGCGGCCAGGGACGGGACAATCAGCCCCAGCATTTT
TRBJ1-3 | . | TRBV18 | . | CASSPRNQGSGGNTIYF | TGTGCCAGCTCACCACGGAACCAGGGATCGGGTGGAAACACCATATATTTT
TRBJ2-7 | TRBD1 | TRBV5-1 | . | CASSDSGTGAYEQYF | TGCGCCAGCAGCGACTCCGGGACAGGGGCCTACGAGCAGTACTTC
TRBJ2-7 | . | TRBV12-3/TRBV12-4 | . | CASSFSVGYEQYF | TGTGCCAGCAGTTTCTCAGTCGGGTACGAGCAGTACTTC
TRBJ2-2 | TRBD2 | TRBV4-2 | . | CASSQSLGTSGAGELFF | TGTGCCAGCAGTCAATCCCTAGGGACCAGCGGGGCCGGGGAGCTGTTTTTT
TRBJ2-3 | TRBD2 | TRBV5-1 | . | CASSYTSGGRDTQYF | TGCGCCAGCAGCTATACTAGCGGGGGCCGGGATACGCAGTATTTT
TRBJ2-3 | . | TRBV13 | . | CASSRYEKRTDTQYF | TGTGCCAGCAGCCGGTACGAAAAACGCACAGATACGCAGTATTTT
TRBJ2-7 | . | TRBV6-5 | . | CASSYHLPPSEQYF | TGTGCCAGCAGTTACCACCTACCCCCATCCGAGCAGTACTTC
TRBJ2-5 | TRBD2 | TRBV29-1 | . | CSVGTLAGDGETQYF | TGCAGCGTTGGGACTTTAGCGGGAGATGGAGAGACCCAGTACTTC
TRBJ1-4 | . | TRBV4-2 | once | CASSQEGRENEKLFF | TGTGCCAGCAGCCAAGAGGGACGGGAGAATGAAAAACTGTTTTTT
TRBJ1-5 | . | TRBV18 | . | CASSPMGRGQPQHF | TGTGCCAGCTCACCTATGGGTCGGGGACAGCCCCAGCATTTT
TRBJ1-1 | . | TRBV28 | once | CASSLENTEAFF | TGTGCCAGCAGTCTAGAGAACACTGAAGCTTTCTTT
TRBJ1-5 | . | TRBV28 | . | CATTLGDSNQPQHF | TGTGCCACGACCCTTGGGGATAGCAATCAGCCCCAGCATTTT
TRBJ2-6 | . | TRBV11-2 | . | CASSFEPETTGANVLTF | TGTGCCAGCAGCTTCGAACCGGAGACCACTGGGGCCAACGTCCTGACTTTC
TRBJ1-4 | . | TRBV5-8 | once | CASSLTLGAGGEKLFF | TGTGCCAGCAGCTTGACGTTGGGGGCTGGAGGTGAAAAACTGTTTTTT
TRBJ2-7 | TRBD2 | TRBV7-2 | . | CASSFSGISSYEQYF | TGTGCCAGCAGCTTTAGCGGGATTAGCTCCTACGAGCAGTACTTC
TRBJ1-5 | . | TRBV5-5 | . | CASSFYLDQPQHF | TGTGCCAGCAGCTTTTATTTGGATCAGCCCCAGCATTTT
TRBJ1-6 | . | TRBV27 | . | CASSRGKNSPLHF | TGTGCCAGCAGTCGAGGGAAAAATTCACCCCTCCACTTT
TRBJ2-7 | . | TRBV6-5 | . | CASTRTVGSYEQYF | TGTGCCAGCACCCGGACAGTGGGAAGTTACGAGCAGTACTTC
TRBJ1-3 | TRBD1 | TRBV6-5 | . | CASSRTGSGNTIYF | TGTGCCAGCAGCCGGACAGGGTCTGGAAACACCATATATTTT
TRBJ1-1 | TRBD1 | TRBV7-2 | . | CASSRDRVVTEAFF | TGTGCCAGCAGCCGGGACAGGGTAGTGACTGAAGCTTTCTTT
TRBJ1-2 | . | TRBV9 | . | CASSVRQDGGYGYTF | TGTGCCAGCAGCGTCAGACAGGATGGTGGCTATGGCTACACCTTC
TRBJ2-5 | . | TRBV9 | . | CASSPGTSQETQYF | TGTGCCAGCAGCCCAGGGACTTCGCAAGAGACCCAGTACTTC
TRBJ2-1 | . | TRBV29-1 | . | CSVERTNEQFF | TGCAGCGTTGAGAGGACCAATGAGCAGTTCTTC
TRBJ2-1 | . | TRBV19 | . | CASSIEHGRGNNEQFF | TGTGCCAGTAGTATAGAGCACGGTAGGGGCAACAATGAGCAGTTCTTC
TRBJ1-2 | . | TRBV15 | once | CATSPELGNYGYTF | TGTGCCACCAGCCCTGAACTGGGGAACTATGGCTACACCTTC
TRBJ2-3 | TRBD2 | TRBV19 | few | CASSFSGSTSTDTQYF | TGTGCCAGTAGTTTTAGCGGGAGTACTAGCACAGATACGCAGTATTTT
TRBJ2-3 | . | TRBV6-6 | . | CASSYGFPDADTQYF | TGTGCCAGCAGTTATGGGTTTCCAGACGCAGATACGCAGTATTTT